This T cell receptor beta chain stems from a study of blood T cell repertoires in COVID-19. Generated by immunoSEQ multiplex PCR, the TCRdb table keeps only in-frame clones and is missing some. The sample includes some 150,000 clones, about 79% of them seen just once. Trimming took off 2 bases at V and 5 bases at J, with 27 bases between the two ends. This CDR3 is 19 amino acids long. In germline, CDR1 is MGHRA, CDR2 YSYEKL. This clone was counted a single time. The specimen sequenced was peripheral blood. The receptor comes from a woman aged 80 or over with active or convalescent COVID-19. This chain connects TRBV4-1 to TRBJ2-5, with D maybe TRBD2 (6 bases). This CDR3 is CASSQLPGSGAGGGETQYF. CDR3 coding DNA: TGCGCCAGCAGCCAACTGCCGGGCTCCGGGGCCGGGGGAGGCGAGACCCAGTACTTC.